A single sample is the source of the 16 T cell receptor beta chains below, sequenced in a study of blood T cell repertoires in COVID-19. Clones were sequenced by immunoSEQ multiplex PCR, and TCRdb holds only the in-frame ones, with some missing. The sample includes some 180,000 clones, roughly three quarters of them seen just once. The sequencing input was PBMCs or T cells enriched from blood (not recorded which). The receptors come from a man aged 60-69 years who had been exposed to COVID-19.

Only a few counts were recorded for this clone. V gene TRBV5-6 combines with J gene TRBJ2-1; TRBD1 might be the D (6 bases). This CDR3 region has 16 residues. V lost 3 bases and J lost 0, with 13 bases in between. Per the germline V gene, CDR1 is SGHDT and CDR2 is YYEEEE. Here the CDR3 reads CASSYRTGSSYNEQFF. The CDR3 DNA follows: TGTGCCAGCAGCTACAGAACAGGGAGCTCCTACAATGAGCAGTTCTTC.

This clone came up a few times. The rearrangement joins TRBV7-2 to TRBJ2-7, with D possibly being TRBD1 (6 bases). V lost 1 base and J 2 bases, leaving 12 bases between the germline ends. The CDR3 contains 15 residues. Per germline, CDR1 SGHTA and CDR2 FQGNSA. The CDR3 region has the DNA TGTGCCAGCAGCTTAGGGTTGGGACAAGCCTACGAGCAGTACTTC. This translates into CASSLGLGQAYEQYF.

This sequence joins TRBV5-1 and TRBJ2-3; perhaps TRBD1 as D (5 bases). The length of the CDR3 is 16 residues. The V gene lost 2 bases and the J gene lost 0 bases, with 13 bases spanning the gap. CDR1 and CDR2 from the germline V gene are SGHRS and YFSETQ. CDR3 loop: CASSFAPTASTDTQYF. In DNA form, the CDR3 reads TGCGCCAGCAGCTTCGCCCCGACAGCGAGCACAGATACGCAGTATTTT.

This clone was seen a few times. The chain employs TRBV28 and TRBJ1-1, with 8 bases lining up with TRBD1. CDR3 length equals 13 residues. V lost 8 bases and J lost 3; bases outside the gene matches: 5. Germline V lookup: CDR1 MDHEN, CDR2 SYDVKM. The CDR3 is CASHGQGYTEAFF. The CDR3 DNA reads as TGTGCCAGCCACGGACAGGGTTACACTGAAGCTTTCTTT.

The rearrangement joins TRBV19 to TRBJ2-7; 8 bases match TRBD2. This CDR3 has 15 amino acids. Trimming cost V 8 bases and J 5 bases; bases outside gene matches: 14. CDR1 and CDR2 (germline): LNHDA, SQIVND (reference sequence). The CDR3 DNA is TGTGCCAGTGCCATCCTCGGCGGGGGGCTCAACGAGCAGTACTTC. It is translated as CASAILGGGLNEQYF.

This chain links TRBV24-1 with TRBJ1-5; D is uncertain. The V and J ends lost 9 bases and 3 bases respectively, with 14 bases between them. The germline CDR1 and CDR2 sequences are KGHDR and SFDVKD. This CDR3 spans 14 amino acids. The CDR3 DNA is TGTGCCACCCAAGGCGGGTTCGACAATCAGCCCCAGCATTTT. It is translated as CATQGGFDNQPQHF.

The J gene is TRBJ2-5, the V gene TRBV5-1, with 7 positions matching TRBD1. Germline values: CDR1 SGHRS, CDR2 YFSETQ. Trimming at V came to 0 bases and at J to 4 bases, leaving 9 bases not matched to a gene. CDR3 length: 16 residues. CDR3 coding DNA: TGCGCCAGCAGCTTGGCTCGTGGGACAGCCATAGAGACCCAGTACTTC. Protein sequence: CASSLARGTAIETQYF.

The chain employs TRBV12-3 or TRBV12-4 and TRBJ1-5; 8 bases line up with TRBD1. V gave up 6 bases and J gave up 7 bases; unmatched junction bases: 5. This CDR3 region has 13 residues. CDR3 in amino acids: CASRTGAWQPQHF. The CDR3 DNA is TGTGCCAGCAGGACAGGGGCCTGGCAGCCCCAGCATTTT.

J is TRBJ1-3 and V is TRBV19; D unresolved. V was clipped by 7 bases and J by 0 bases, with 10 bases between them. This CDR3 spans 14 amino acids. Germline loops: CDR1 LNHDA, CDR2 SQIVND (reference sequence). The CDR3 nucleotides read TGTGCCAGTACACCTCTGAGCTCTGGAAACACCATATATTTT. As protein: CASTPLSSGNTIYF.

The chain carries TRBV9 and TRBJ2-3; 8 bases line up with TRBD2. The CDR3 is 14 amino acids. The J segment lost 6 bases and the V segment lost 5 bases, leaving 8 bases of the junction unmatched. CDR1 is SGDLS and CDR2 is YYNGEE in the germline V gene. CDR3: CASSPGLGLDTQYF. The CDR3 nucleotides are TGTGCCAGCAGTCCGGGACTAGGCCTTGATACGCAGTATTTT.

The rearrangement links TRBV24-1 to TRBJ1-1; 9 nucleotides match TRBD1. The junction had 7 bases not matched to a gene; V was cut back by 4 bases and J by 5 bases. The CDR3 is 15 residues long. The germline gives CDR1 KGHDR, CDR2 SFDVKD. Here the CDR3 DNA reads TGTGCCACCAGTGACCCCGGGACAGGGAAAACTGAAGCTTTCTTT. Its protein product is CATSDPGTGKTEAFF.

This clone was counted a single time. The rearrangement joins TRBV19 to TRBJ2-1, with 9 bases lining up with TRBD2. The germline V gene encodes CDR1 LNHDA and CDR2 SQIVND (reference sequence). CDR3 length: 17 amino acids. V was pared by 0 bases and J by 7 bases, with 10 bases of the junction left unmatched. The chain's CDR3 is CASSIEGGRALGNEQFF. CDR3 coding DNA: TGTGCCAGTAGTATAGAGGGCGGGAGGGCCCTCGGGAATGAGCAGTTCTTC. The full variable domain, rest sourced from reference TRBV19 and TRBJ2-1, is DGGITQSPKYLFRKEGQNVTLSCEQNLNHDAMYWYRQDPGQGLRLIYYSQIVNDFQKGDIAEGYSVSREKKESFPLTVTSAQKNPTAFYLCASSIEGGRALGNEQFFGPGTRLTVL.

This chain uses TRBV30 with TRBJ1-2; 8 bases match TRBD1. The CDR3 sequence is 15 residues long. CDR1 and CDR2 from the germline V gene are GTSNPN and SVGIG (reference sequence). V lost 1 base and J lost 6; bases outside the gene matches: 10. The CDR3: CAWSEIGQGINGYTF. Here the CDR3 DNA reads TGTGCCTGGAGTGAGATTGGACAGGGCATAAATGGCTACACCTTC.

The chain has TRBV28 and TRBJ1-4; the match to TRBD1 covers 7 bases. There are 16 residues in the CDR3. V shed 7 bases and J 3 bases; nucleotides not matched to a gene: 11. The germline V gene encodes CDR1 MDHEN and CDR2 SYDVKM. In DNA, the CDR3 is TGTGCCAGCACGAGGGGCAGGGGGTGGTCTAATGAAAAACTGTTTTTT. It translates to CASTRGRGWSNEKLFF.

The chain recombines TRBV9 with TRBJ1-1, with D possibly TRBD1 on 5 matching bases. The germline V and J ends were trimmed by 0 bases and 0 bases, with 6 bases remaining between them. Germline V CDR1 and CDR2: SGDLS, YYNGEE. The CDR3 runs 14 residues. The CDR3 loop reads CASSVEGVNTEAFF. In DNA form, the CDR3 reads TGTGCCAGCAGCGTAGAAGGGGTGAACACTGAAGCTTTCTTT.

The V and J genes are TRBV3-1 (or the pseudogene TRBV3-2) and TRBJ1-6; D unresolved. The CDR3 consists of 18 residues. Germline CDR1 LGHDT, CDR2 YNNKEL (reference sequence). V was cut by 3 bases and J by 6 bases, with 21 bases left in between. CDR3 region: CASSHVPRGAAANSPLHF. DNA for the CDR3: TGTGCCAGCAGCCATGTTCCCCGGGGTGCCGCAGCTAATTCACCCCTCCACTTT.